This passage covers 25 T cell receptor beta chains from one sample sequenced in a study of cytomegalovirus exposure and HLA in healthy donors. This PCR relied on a set of 60 Vbeta primers and 13 Jbeta primers. Generated by immunoSEQ multiplex PCR, the TCRdb table keeps only in-frame clones and is missing some. The sample carries about 120,000 clones, about 85% recorded once. The sample comprised PBMCs. The receptors shown here come from a man aged 18 to 29 in good health and CMV-seropositive.

The CDR3 spells CAWSVQGGGLNEKLFF. The CDR3 coding sequence is TGTGCCTGGAGTGTCCAAGGGGGGGGTCTCAATGAAAAACTGTTTTTT. The V gene is TRBV30, the J gene TRBJ1-4; TRBD1 is a possible D gene (6 bases). This CDR3 has 16 residues. In germline, CDR1 is GTSNPN, CDR2 SVGIG (reference sequence). V dropped 0 bases and J dropped 5 bases, with 16 bases sitting between them. Full variable domain (outside the CDR3, taken from reference TRBV30 and TRBJ1-4): SQTIHQWPATLVQPVGSPLSLECTVEGTSNPNLYWYRQAAGRGLQLLFYSVGIGQISSEVPQNLSASRPQDRQFILSSKKLLLSDSGFYLCAWSVQGGGLNEKLFFGSGTQLSVL.

The V and J genes are TRBV15 and TRBJ1-2, with D possibly matching TRBD1 (5 bases). The CDR3 runs to 15 residues. V shed 4 bases and J shed 0 bases, with 12 bases lying between them. Germline V gene sequence: CDR1 LNHNV, CDR2 YYDKDF (reference sequence). CDR3 coding DNA: TGTGCCACCAGCAACCCAGGGAAAGCTAACTATGGCTACACCTTC. Amino acids: CATSNPGKANYGYTF.

The genes are TRBV30 and TRBJ1-3, with 7 bases matching TRBD1. The germline V gene has CDR1 GTSNPN and CDR2 SVGIG (reference sequence). V was pared by 5 bases and J by 15 bases, with 10 bases of the junction left unmatched. CDR3 length: 11 amino acids. CDR3: CAWDNTGTEYF. DNA of the CDR3: TGTGCCTGGGACAATACCGGGACAGAATATTTT.

The V gene is TRBV7-8, the J gene TRBJ1-5; 10 nucleotides agree with TRBD1. After removal of 0 bases from V and 6 bases from J, the junction contained 8 bases not matched to a gene. CDR1 SGHVS and CDR2 FQNEAQ come from the germline V gene. The CDR3 covers 17 residues. The CDR3 DNA reads as TGTGCCAGCAGCTTAGCTCGGACAGGGGGGAGTAGTCAGCCCCAGCATTTT. Residues: CASSLARTGGSSQPQHF.

Points on this clone: Other DNA sequences in the same sample also yield this CDR3. The chain is built from TRBV21-1 and TRBJ1-1; no DNA check was done on the table's D call, TRBD1. TRBV21-1 is marked as a pseudogene. The CDR3 spans 18 residues. CDR3 sequence: CASSKVGKATGLNTEAFF. In DNA form, the CDR3 reads TGTGCCAGCAGCAAAGTAGGGAAGGCGACAGGATTGAACACTGAAGCTTTCTTT.

The J gene is TRBJ2-1, the V gene TRBV7-6, with D tentatively TRBD2 (5 bases). CDR1 and CDR2 from the germline V gene are SGHVS and FNYEAQ. CDR3 length: 14 amino acids. Trimming cost V 1 base and J 4 bases, with 8 bases left between them. The CDR3 DNA reads as TGTGCCAGCAGCTTAGATGGGGAGTACAATGAGCAGTTCTTC. Translation gives CASSLDGEYNEQFF. The full variable domain, completed using reference TRBV7-6 and TRBJ2-1, is GAGVSQSPRYKVTKRGQDVALRCDPISGHVSLYWYRQALGQGPEFLTYFNYEAQQDKSGLPNDRFSAERPEGSISTLTIQRTEQRDSAMYRCASSLDGEYNEQFFGPGTRLTVL.

This clone was observed a single time. The rearrangement joins TRBV5-4 to TRBJ1-4; 12 nucleotides align to TRBD1. With V trimmed by 0 bases and J by 8 bases, 2 bases remained unmatched. This CDR3 spans 15 amino acids. Per germline, CDR1 SGHNT and CDR2 YYREEE (reference sequence). CDR3 residues: CASSLGGTGGEKLFF. In nucleotides, the CDR3 is TGTGCCAGCAGCTTGGGGGGGACAGGGGGCGAAAAACTGTTTTTT.

The CDR3 DNA follows: TGCGCCAGCAGCCGTGGGACTCCCCGTTCCCTAGATGAGCAGTTCTTC. It codes for CASSRGTPRSLDEQFF. This chain connects TRBV5-1 to TRBJ2-1, with D possibly being TRBD2 (6 bases). Trimming stripped 4 bases from V and 8 bases from J, with 22 bases between. Germline V gives CDR1 SGHRS, CDR2 YFSETQ. The CDR3 contains 16 residues.

The gene calls are TRBV11-2 and TRBJ2-3; 10 bases are shared with TRBD2. The CDR3 is 15 residues long. The trim removed 7 bases at V and 1 base at J, leaving 5 bases unmatched. Per germline, CDR1 SGHAT and CDR2 FQNNGV. The DNA for the CDR3 is TGTGCCAGCATGAGGAGCGGGGGGGGCACAGATACGCAGTATTTT. This translates into CASMRSGGGTDTQYF.

The chain recombines TRBV4-1 with TRBJ1-6, with 8 nucleotides matching TRBD1. Germline CDR1 and CDR2: MGHRA and YSYEKL. V trimming: 6 bases; J trimming: 7 bases; junction bases outside the gene matches: 2. The CDR3 length is 13 residues. The CDR3 loop reads CASRGQENSPLHF. DNA for the CDR3: TGCGCCAGCAGGGGACAGGAGAATTCACCCCTCCACTTT.

The gene calls are TRBV9 and TRBJ1-1; tentatively, D is TRBD1 (5 bases). Between the trimmed V and J ends, which lost 3 bases and 5 bases, there was a span of 20 bases. Per germline, CDR1 SGDLS and CDR2 YYNGEE. CDR3 length: 16 amino acids. CDR3 bases: TGTGCCAGCAGCGCGACCGGGCAGGGTGCGGGGACTGAAGCTTTCTTT. This codes for CASSATGQGAGTEAFF.

The gene calls are TRBV6-4 and TRBJ2-3, with 9 bases matching TRBD2. In germline, CDR1 is MRHNA, CDR2 SNTAGT. The CDR3 consists of 15 residues. The J segment lost 6 bases and the V segment lost 6 bases, leaving 10 bases of the junction unmatched. In nucleotides, the CDR3 is TGTGCCAGCAGCGCCTCTTGGGCGGGAGGGGATACGCAGTATTTT. Translated, it gives CASSASWAGGDTQYF.

V and J are TRBV7-9 and TRBJ2-1; D possibly corresponds to TRBD1 (6 bases). The CDR3 totals 16 residues. V was clipped by 3 bases and J by 9 bases, with 21 bases between them. From germline, CDR1 is SEHNR and CDR2 FQNEAQ (reference sequence). The CDR3: CASSFGGAQGLIEQFF. Written as DNA, the CDR3 is TGTGCCAGCAGCTTCGGCGGTGCCCAGGGGCTCATTGAGCAGTTCTTC. The full variable domain, in which reference TRBV7-9 and TRBJ2-1 provide the parts outside the CDR3, is DTGVSQNPRHKITKRGQNVTFRCDPISEHNRLYWYRQTLGQGPEFLTYFQNEAQLEKSRLLSDRFSAERPKGSFSTLEIQRTEQGDSAMYLCASSFGGAQGLIEQFFGPGTRLTVL.

J is TRBJ1-1 and V is TRBV9; D may be TRBD1 (6 bases). V lost 4 bases to trimming and J lost 1 base, with 17 bases between them. The CDR3 has 16 residues. Germline V lookup: CDR1 SGDLS, CDR2 YYNGEE. The CDR3 sequence is CASSPPPGAGNTEAFF. CDR3 in DNA: TGTGCCAGCAGCCCACCCCCAGGGGCAGGGAACACTGAAGCTTTCTTT.

The chain couples TRBV18 to TRBJ2-6; the match to TRBD2 covers 7 bases. Germline assignment: CDR1 KGHSH and CDR2 LQKENI. This CDR3 has 20 residues. The junction had 16 bases not matched to a gene; V was cut back by 3 bases and J by 2 bases. The CDR3 is CASSPMMGRGGFAGANVLTF. CDR3 nucleotides: TGTGCCAGCTCACCTATGATGGGCCGGGGAGGGTTTGCTGGGGCCAACGTCCTGACTTTC.

This clone showed up just a few times. This sequence joins TRBV27 and TRBJ2-5; 8 bases match TRBD1. In germline, CDR1 is MNHEY, CDR2 SMNVEV (reference sequence). The CDR3 has 14 residues. With 4 bases clipped from V and 4 bases from J, the junction kept 5 bases outside the gene matches. DNA for the CDR3: TGTGCCAGCAGTTCTGGACAGGGTGGAGAGACCCAGTACTTC. Protein: CASSSGQGGETQYF.

V usage is TRBV7-8 and J usage is TRBJ2-5; 9 bases map to TRBD1. J was trimmed by 4 bases and V by 5 bases; bases with no gene match: 5. This CDR3 is built from 14 residues. CDR1 is SGHVS, CDR2 FQNEAQ, per germline. CDR3 coding DNA: TGTGCCAGCAGCACTACAGGGGGCGTAGAGACCCAGTACTTC. This sequence encodes CASSTTGGVETQYF. Complete variable domain (other parts from reference TRBV7-8 and TRBJ2-5): GAGVSQSPRYKVAKRGQDVALRCDPISGHVSLFWYQQALGQGPEFLTYFQNEAQLDKSGLPSDRFFAERPEGSVSTLKIQRTQQEDSAVYLCASSTTGGVETQYFGPGTRLLVL.

As regards this clone: Here the CDR3 omits its conserved ending phenylalanine or tryptophan, so a read error is the likely source. The chain recombines TRBV7-2 with TRBJ2-3, with unresolved D. This CDR3 region has 14 residues. V lost 5 bases and J 5 bases, leaving 14 bases between the germline ends. The germline CDR1 and CDR2 sequences are SGHTA and FQGNSA. The CDR3 DNA reads TGTGCCAGCAGCAAATACTACTGGGGAGATACGCAGTATCTT. Translated: CASSKYYWGDTQYL.

The genes are TRBV11-2 and TRBJ2-5; TRBD2 might be the D (6 bases). V lost 4 bases, J lost 5 bases, and 17 bases lay in between. The germline CDR1 and CDR2 sequences are SGHAT and FQNNGV. CDR3 length: 15 residues. This CDR3 is CASSSQLGGAETQYF. The CDR3 DNA is TGTGCCAGCAGCTCACAACTCGGAGGGGCGGAGACCCAGTACTTC. Full variable domain (rest looked up from reference TRBV11-2 and TRBJ2-5): EAGVAQSPRYKIIEKRQSVAFWCNPISGHATLYWYQQILGQGPKLLIQFQNNGVVDDSQLPKDRFSAERLKGVDSTLKIQPAKLEDSAVYLCASSSQLGGAETQYFGPGTRLLVL.

J is TRBJ2-2 and V is TRBV7-6; 8 bases match TRBD1. Per the germline V gene, CDR1 is SGHVS and CDR2 is FNYEAQ. The V and J ends lost 1 base and 4 bases, in that order; junction bases with no gene match: 2. The CDR3 has 15 amino acids. CDR3 protein: CASSLGTGTTGELFF. Written as DNA, the CDR3 is TGTGCCAGCAGCTTAGGGACAGGGACCACCGGGGAGCTGTTTTTT.

This sequence joins TRBV4-3 and TRBJ2-1; 8 bases map to TRBD1. The germline gives CDR1 LGHNA, CDR2 YSLEER. The CDR3 has 17 residues. The J segment lost 2 bases and the V segment lost 3 bases, leaving 9 bases of the junction unmatched. CDR3 sequence: CASSHQHLTGAYNEQFF. In DNA, the CDR3 is TGCGCCAGCAGCCATCAACACCTGACAGGGGCCTACAATGAGCAGTTCTTC.

The V gene is TRBV7-8, the J gene TRBJ1-4; 7 nucleotides line up with TRBD1. CDR3 length: 16 residues. Germline V CDR1 and CDR2: SGHVS, FQNEAQ. The V and J ends lost 2 bases and 8 bases, in that order; junction bases with no gene match: 11. The CDR3 DNA reads TGTGCCAGCAGCTTAAGTTACGACCGCAGGGGGGAAAAACTGTTTTTT. Protein: CASSLSYDRRGEKLFF.

The gene calls are TRBV7-9 and TRBJ2-2, with D perhaps TRBD1 (6 bases). The V gene's germline CDR1 is SEHNR and CDR2 FQNEAQ (reference sequence). Trimming removed 1 base from V and 0 bases from J, with 9 bases in between. The CDR3 contains 16 residues. As DNA, the CDR3 is TGTGCCAGCAGCTTAGAGACAGGTTCGAACACCGGGGAGCTGTTTTTT. It is translated as CASSLETGSNTGELFF.

The chain has TRBV11-2 and TRBJ2-3, with 8 bases aligning to TRBD2. There are 14 residues in the CDR3. V dropped 6 bases and J dropped 5; count of bases not matched to a gene: 7. Germline lookup yields CDR1 SGHAT and CDR2 FQNNGV. CDR3 nucleotides: TGTGCCAGCAGGACACGGGAGGGTAAAGATACGCAGTATTTT. It is translated as CASRTREGKDTQYF.

This clone has a handful of counts. The J gene is TRBJ2-3, the V gene TRBV30; 10 positions match TRBD2. The germline CDR1 and CDR2 sequences are GTSNPN and SVGIG (reference sequence). Trimming cost V 4 bases and J 6 bases; bases outside gene matches: 10. The CDR3 runs 15 residues. In nucleotides, the CDR3 is TGTGCCTGGAAAACTCTAGCGGGAGACGCGGATACGCAGTATTTT. Translating gives CAWKTLAGDADTQYF.